The 19 T cell receptor beta chains listed next were all sequenced from one sample in a study of T cell clonality in common variable immunodeficiency. This table comes from immunoSEQ multiplex PCR, and its TCRdb copy is limited to in-frame clones, with some not included. Observed are more than 55,000 clones, no singletons, with the top ten taking over 0.8%. Sequencing input: peripheral blood mononuclear cells. The receptors stem from a person aged 18 to 75 in good health.

This clone was seen ten or more times. Coverage ceases 3 residues before the CDR3 finishes, and the germline J gene fills in the end. The V gene is TRBV12-5, the J gene TRBJ2-1, with 7 bases matching TRBD2. Trimming took 1 base from V and 5 from J; bases not matched to a gene: 2. CDR1 is LGHNT and CDR2 is FRNRAP in the germline V gene. The CDR3 is 14 residues long. Incomplete CDR3 DNA: TGTGCTAGTGGTTTGGCGGGGGGAAACAATGAG. Encoded protein: CASGLAGGNNE. The CDR3 reads in full as CASGLAGGNNEQFF.

In its sample, this clone was seen many times. Sequencing ends 3 residues short of the CDR3 end; the germline J gene provides the rest. V and J are TRBV7-8 and TRBJ1-5; D gene ambiguous. There are 13 residues in the CDR3. CDR1 and CDR2 (germline): SGHVS, FQNEAQ. V lost 4 bases to trimming and J lost 7 bases, with 11 bases between them. The sequenced part of the CDR3 DNA is TGTGCCAGCAGCTCCCCTTCAGGCCAGCCC. Translation: CASSSPSGQP. The complete CDR3 reads CASSSPSGQPQHF.

This clone was seen many times. From the germline J gene comes the end of the CDR3, since the read stops 3 residues before it. The V gene is TRBV20-1, the J gene TRBJ2-3; TRBD1 aligns across 10 bases. This CDR3 contains 16 residues. Germline loops: CDR1 DFQATT, CDR2 SNEGSKA (reference sequence). CDR3 in amino acids: CSARDLGTGVEGTQYF. CDR3 bases read: TGCAGTGCTAGAGACCTCGGGACAGGGGTAGAAGGAACG.

This clone was observed at least ten times. The read finishes 3 residues shy of the CDR3 end, and the germline J gene is used to complete it. V usage is TRBV19 and J usage is TRBJ1-2, with 8 bases fitting TRBD1. Germline V CDR1 and CDR2: LNHDA, SQIVND (reference sequence). CDR3 length: 15 amino acids. V shed 5 bases and J 0 bases; nucleotides not matched to a gene: 5. The sequenced part of the CDR3 DNA is TGTGCCAGTAGTCACTCGGACAGGGCTAACTATGGC. Encoded protein: CASSHSDRANYG. The whole CDR3 sequence is CASSHSDRANYGYTF.

This clone occurred many times. The read comes to an end 3 residues before the CDR3 does, leaving the germline J gene to fill in the end. The rearrangement joins TRBV7-9 to TRBJ1-2, with 7 positions matching TRBD1. The junction had 10 bases not matched to a gene; V was cut back by 5 bases and J by 4 bases. The V gene's germline CDR1 is SEHNR and CDR2 FQNEAQ (reference sequence). The CDR3 has 15 residues. The sequenced CDR3 bases are TGTGCCAGCAGCGCTGGACAGGCCGTGGGCTATGGC. It translates to CASSAGQAVGYG. The full-length CDR3 reads as CASSAGQAVGYGYTF. The full variable domain, its missing parts supplied by reference TRBV7-9 and TRBJ1-2, is DTGVSQNPRHKITKRGQNVTFRCDPISEHNRLYWYRQTLGQGPEFLTYFQNEAQLEKSRLLSDRFSAERPKGSFSTLEIQRTEQGDSAMYLCASSAGQAVGYGYTFGSGTRLTVV.

This clone was detected only a few times. The DNA ends 3 residues before the CDR3 does, and the rest of the CDR3 is filled in from the germline J gene. The chain joins TRBV11-1 to TRBJ2-7; possible D gene TRBD2, 6 bases. Looked up from germline, CDR1 is SGHAT and CDR2 is FQDESV (reference sequence). V was pared by 0 bases and J by 2 bases, with 8 bases between. The CDR3 runs 14 residues. Partial CDR3 DNA: TGTGCCAGCAGCTTAGCGCGCGGGACCTACGAG. It translates to CASSLARGTYE. From start to end, the CDR3 is CASSLARGTYEQYF.

This clone was counted at least ten times. The DNA ends 3 residues before the CDR3 does, and the rest of the CDR3 is filled in from the germline J gene. J is TRBJ2-5 and V is TRBV7-9; no reliable D call. Germline CDR1 reads SEHNR; CDR2 reads FQNEAQ (reference sequence). The CDR3 has 11 amino acids. Trimming cost V 5 bases and J 5 bases, with 6 bases left between them. CDR3 sequence: CASSLFETQYF. CDR3 DNA (partial): TGTGCCAGCAGCCTGTTTGAGACC.

This clone came up a few times. One base away lies a much larger clone, so this may be a sequencing read error. The read finishes 3 residues shy of the CDR3 end, and the germline J gene is used to complete it. This chain links TRBV2 with TRBJ1-1; TRBD1 might be the D (6 bases). V lost 10 bases to trimming and J lost 1 base, with 10 bases between them. There are 12 residues in the CDR3. Germline-derived CDR1 and CDR2 are SNHLY and FYNNEI. Partial CDR3 DNA: TGTGCCAACCACAGGGCGAACACTGAA. Encoded protein: CANHRANTE. The complete CDR3 protein is CANHRANTEAFF.

This clone was recorded at least ten times. CDR3 DNA, as far as it was read: TGTGCCAGTAGTATAAGGGGGGTCGGGGGGAATCAGCCC. It specifies CASSIRGVGGNQP. The CDR3 in full is CASSIRGVGGNQPQHF. This chain joins TRBV19 and TRBJ1-5; D is perhaps TRBD1 (6 bases). Read data end 3 residues before the CDR3 end; the end is taken from the germline J gene. The CDR3 is 16 residues long. Per germline, CDR1 LNHDA and CDR2 SQIVND (reference sequence). Trimming removed 2 bases from V and 4 bases from J, with 15 bases in between. Using reference TRBV19 and TRBJ1-5 for the parts outside the CDR3, the full variable domain is DGGITQSPKYLFRKEGQNVTLSCEQNLNHDAMYWYRQDPGQGLRLIYYSQIVNDFQKGDIAEGYSVSREKKESFPLTVTSAQKNPTAFYLCASSIRGVGGNQPQHFGDGTRLSIL.

This clone was detected only a few times. This may stem from a read error, because a much larger clone lies one nucleotide away. CDR3 bases read: TGTGCCAGTAGTATAGAACTAGCGGGAGGGCCCGGGGAGACG. As protein: CASSIELAGGPGET. The complete CDR3 reads CASSIELAGGPGETQYF. This chain connects TRBV19 to TRBJ2-3; 13 bases agree with TRBD2. The read stops 3 residues short of the end of the CDR3; the missing end is completed from the germline J gene. Germline V CDR1 and CDR2: LNHDA, SQIVND (reference sequence). The CDR3 sequence is 17 residues long.

This clone was seen at least ten times. The CDR3 end is not reached by the read, which stops 3 residues before it; the germline J gene fills it in. The V call is TRBV27, the J call TRBJ1-2, with TRBD1 matching 7 bases. The J segment lost 2 bases and the V segment lost 3 bases, leaving 0 bases of the junction unmatched. CDR1 is MNHEY, CDR2 SMNVEV, per germline (reference sequence). CDR3 length equals 13 residues. Incomplete CDR3 DNA: TGTGCCAGCAGTTTGACAGGGAACTATGGC. This sequence encodes CASSLTGNYG. The full CDR3 sequence reads CASSLTGNYGYTF.

This clone was observed at least ten times. The read stops 3 residues short of the end of the CDR3; the missing end is completed from the germline J gene. The chain joins TRBV7-2 to TRBJ1-5; D is undetermined. The CDR3 is 13 amino acids. Germline values: CDR1 SGHTA, CDR2 FQGNSA. Trimming shortened V by 2 bases and J by 4 bases, and 6 bases separated the two germline ends. The sequenced CDR3 bases are TGTGCCAGCAGCTTAAGACAAAATCAGCCC. This sequence encodes CASSLRQNQP. The entire CDR3 reads CASSLRQNQPQHF.

This clone has ten or more counts. The read terminates 3 residues ahead of where the CDR3 ends, so the germline J gene completes it. The chain carries TRBV10-3 and TRBJ1-1; maybe TRBD1 (6 bases). This CDR3 comprises 12 residues. V was clipped by 11 bases and J by 2 bases, with 12 bases between them. In germline, CDR1 is ENHRY, CDR2 SYGVKD. The CDR3 loop reads CAVGQTNTEAFF. CDR3 DNA, as far as it was read: TGTGCCGTCGGACAGACTAACACTGAA.

At least ten counts were recorded for this clone. The CDR3 goes on 3 residues after the read ends, and that part is filled in from the germline J gene. The chain links TRBV5-1 to TRBJ2-2; no firm D call. Germline V CDR1 and CDR2: SGHRS, YFSETQ. V lost 0 bases and J lost 4, with 13 bases in between. There are 16 residues in the CDR3. The CDR3 DNA, read in part, is TGCGCCAGCAGCTTGGTGGCGGAGCTTGGCACCGGGGAG. Translating it yields CASSLVAELGTGE. The full CDR3 sequence reads CASSLVAELGTGELFF.

Note on this clone: The read is 3 residues too short to cover the CDR3 end, so that end is filled in from the germline J gene. The chain recombines TRBV19 with TRBJ1-4; D is uncertain. Germline loops: CDR1 LNHDA, CDR2 SQIVND (reference sequence). The CDR3 contains 14 residues. The CDR3 protein is CASSIGVGNSPLFF. The DNA read from the CDR3 is TGTGCCAGTAGTATCGGGGTAGGAAATTCACCA.

This clone occurred many times. The observed sequence ends 3 residues before the CDR3 terminus, with the missing tail filled in from the germline J gene. J is TRBJ1-6 and V is TRBV20-1; perhaps TRBD1 as D (5 bases). CDR3 length: 12 residues. The V end was cut by 1 base, the J end by 9 bases, with 7 bases between. Germline-derived CDR1 and CDR2 are DFQATT and SNEGSKA (reference sequence). The covered CDR3 bases are TGCAGTGCTAGAGGGGGGGGTTCACCC. Translating it yields CSARGGGSP. The complete CDR3 protein is CSARGGGSPLHF.

This clone was found many times. The read finishes 3 residues shy of the CDR3 end, and the germline J gene is used to complete it. The V gene is TRBV5-6, the J gene TRBJ1-1; 9 nucleotides align to TRBD1. Germline loops: CDR1 SGHDT, CDR2 YYEEEE. This CDR3 region has 14 residues. The V segment lost 0 bases and the J segment 4 bases; nucleotides outside the gene matches: 1. CDR3 loop: CASSLGQGGTEAFF. The part of the CDR3 DNA that was read is TGTGCCAGCAGCTTGGGACAGGGGGGCACTGAA.

This clone was counted many times. The CDR3 sequence: CAIRASSGGELFF. CDR3 DNA, as far as it was read: TGTGCCATCAGGGCTAGCTCCGGCGGGGAG. V is TRBV10-3 and J is TRBJ2-2, with a possible D match to TRBD2 (5 bases). The read is 3 residues too short to cover the CDR3 end, so that end is filled in from the germline J gene. V dropped 6 bases and J dropped 7 bases, with 12 bases sitting between them. CDR3 size: 13 residues. Germline CDR1 is ENHRY and CDR2 is SYGVKD.

Many counts were recorded for this clone. With the read ending 3 residues before the CDR3 end, the germline J gene is used to fill in that end. The chain is built from TRBV30 and TRBJ2-5, with D tentatively TRBD2 (5 bases). V gave up 8 bases and J gave up 4 bases, with 14 bases separating them. The CDR3 length is 12 residues. The V gene's germline CDR1 is GTSNPN and CDR2 SVGIG (reference sequence). Incomplete CDR3 DNA: TGTGCCCAGGACCAGGCGGGAGAGACC. Encoded protein: CAQDQAGET. The entire CDR3 is CAQDQAGETQYF.